These 29 T cell receptor beta chains share one sample of origin, sequenced in a study of T cell responses to AZD1222 COVID-19 vaccine. TCRdb's copy holds only in-frame clones and misses some; the assay was immunoSEQ multiplex PCR. The sample holds more than 70,000 clones, approximately 90% seen once. This specimen consisted of peripheral blood, obtained 28 days after the second AZD1222 dose. These receptors originate from an adult who received the AZD1222 COVID-19 vaccine.

This clone appeared once. J is TRBJ2-1 and V is TRBV9, with 7 bases lining up with TRBD2. The junction had 8 bases not matched to a gene; V was cut back by 0 bases and J by 8 bases. Germline-derived CDR1 and CDR2 are SGDLS and YYNGEE. The CDR3 extends over 15 amino acids. The CDR3 region is CASSVVSSGRDEQFF. The CDR3 DNA reads as TGTGCCAGCAGCGTAGTCTCTAGCGGACGGGATGAGCAGTTCTTC.

This clone was detected a few times. The chain couples TRBV10-3 to TRBJ2-5; no clear D gene. CDR3 length equals 13 residues. Germline V gene data show CDR1 as ENHRY and CDR2 as SYGVKD. V gave up 4 bases and J gave up 3 bases, with 9 bases separating them. The CDR3 DNA reads TGTGCCATCAGTGGGGCTTATAAAGAGACCCAGTACTTC. As protein: CAISGAYKETQYF.

The chain recombines TRBV5-6 with TRBJ2-5, with TRBD2 identical over 7 bases. This CDR3 spans 16 amino acids. V dropped 0 bases and J dropped 2; count of bases not matched to a gene: 7. CDR1 is SGHDT and CDR2 is YYEEEE in the germline V gene. The DNA of the CDR3 is TGTGCCAGCAGCTTGGCCCTAGCGGCACCGCAAGAGACCCAGTACTTC. Protein sequence: CASSLALAAPQETQYF.

The rearrangement links TRBV18 to TRBJ1-2; D is perhaps TRBD1 (5 bases). The CDR3 covers 14 residues. Per the germline V gene, CDR1 is KGHSH and CDR2 is LQKENI. Trimming took off 0 bases at V and 5 bases at J, with 10 bases between the two ends. The CDR3 DNA sequence: TGTGCCAGCTCACCACCGGGGGTAGAATATGGCTACACCTTC. Translation: CASSPPGVEYGYTF.

The V gene is TRBV24-1, the J gene TRBJ2-7, with D possibly TRBD2 on 6 matching bases. CDR3 length equals 12 residues. The germline V and J ends were trimmed by 5 bases and 5 bases, with 9 bases remaining between them. From germline, CDR1 is KGHDR and CDR2 SFDVKD. Written as DNA, the CDR3 is TGTGCCACCAGTGGGGGAGGACACGAGCAGTACTTC. Translation: CATSGGGHEQYF.

This chain joins TRBV29-1 and TRBJ1-2, with no clear D. The germline gives CDR1 SQVTM, CDR2 ANQGSEA. This CDR3 has 13 amino acids. V lost 1 base and J lost 4, with 10 bases in between. The CDR3 sequence: CSVEVGGFYGYTF. The DNA of the CDR3 is TGCAGCGTTGAAGTTGGCGGCTTCTATGGCTACACCTTC.

The gene calls are TRBV7-8 and TRBJ2-1; D assignment may be TRBD1 or TRBD2 (6 bases each). Germline CDR1 and CDR2: SGHVS and FQNEAQ. CDR3 length: 13 residues. Between the trimmed V and J ends, which lost 3 bases and 10 bases, there was a span of 13 bases. CDR3 amino acids: CASSFRGQMEQFF. The CDR3 bases are TGTGCCAGCAGCTTCCGGGGGCAGATGGAGCAGTTCTTC.

This clone has a single count. J is TRBJ1-2 and V is TRBV19; the D gene is possibly TRBD1 (5 bases). Germline V gene sequence: CDR1 LNHDA, CDR2 SQIVND (reference sequence). The CDR3 sequence is 12 residues long. The V end lost 7 bases, the J end lost 8 bases, and 14 bases lay between the germline ends. CDR3 residues: CASTDRLGGYTF. Written as DNA, the CDR3 is TGTGCCAGTACAGACAGACTTGGAGGCTACACCTTC.

The chain uses TRBV27 and TRBJ2-5; D is uncertain. The germline V and J ends were trimmed by 10 bases and 5 bases, with 11 bases remaining between them. The length of the CDR3 is 11 residues. Looked up from germline, CDR1 is MNHEY and CDR2 is SMNVEV (reference sequence). In nucleotides, the CDR3 is TGTGCCAACCCCTACCTGGAGACCCAGTACTTC. It yields the protein CANPYLETQYF.

This clone appeared once. The chain carries TRBV11-2 and TRBJ1-1, with a possible D match to TRBD1 (6 bases). The germline V and J ends were trimmed by 6 bases and 7 bases, with 18 bases remaining between them. CDR3 length equals 14 residues. Germline CDR1 and CDR2: SGHAT and FQNNGV. The CDR3 protein is CASRAPGRTVEAFF. The CDR3 DNA is TGTGCCAGCAGGGCCCCTGGTCGGACAGTTGAAGCTTTCTTT.

The J gene is TRBJ1-1, the V gene TRBV11-2; D remains ambiguous. Germline values: CDR1 SGHAT, CDR2 FQNNGV. CDR3 length: 12 amino acids. Trimming cost V 0 bases and J 5 bases, with 4 bases left between them. CDR3 amino acids: CASSLDRTEAFF. The CDR3 region has the DNA TGTGCCAGCAGCTTAGACAGGACTGAAGCTTTCTTT.

The chain recombines TRBV6-2 or TRBV6-3 with TRBJ2-3; D is ambiguous. Looked up from germline, CDR1 is MNHEY and CDR2 is SVGEGT. The CDR3 totals 16 residues. V lost 0 bases and J lost 2, with 12 bases in between. CDR3 sequence reads: CASSYSSETLTDTQYF. DNA for the CDR3: TGTGCCAGCAGTTACTCCAGCGAAACCCTCACAGATACGCAGTATTTT.

CDR3 sequence (DNA): TGTGCCAGCAGTTACTCCCAATCCTACGAGCAGTACTTC. Its translation: CASSYSQSYEQYF. This rearrangement joins TRBV6-5 to TRBJ2-7; no reliable D call. This CDR3 has 13 residues. Germline CDR1 MNHEY, CDR2 SVGAGI. V was trimmed by 0 bases and J by 1 base, leaving 4 bases between them.

The chain has TRBV29-1 and TRBJ2-5, with a tentative D call TRBD2 (5 bases). Per germline, CDR1 SQVTM and CDR2 ANQGSEA. CDR3 size: 14 residues. Trimming cost V 5 bases and J 2 bases, with 15 bases left between them. CDR3 DNA sequence: TGCAGCGTTTTAGGGTGGGAGATACAAGAGACCCAGTACTTC. Encoded protein: CSVLGWEIQETQYF. The full variable domain, completed using reference TRBV29-1 and TRBJ2-5, is SAVISQKPSRDICQRGTSLTIQCQVDSQVTMMFWYRQQPGQSLTLIATANQGSEATYESGFVIDKFPISRPNLTFSTLTVSNMSPEDSSIYLCSVLGWEIQETQYFGPGTRLLVL.

The rearrangement joins TRBV9 to TRBJ1-2, with D maybe TRBD1 (5 bases). The germline V gene has CDR1 SGDLS and CDR2 YYNGEE. V was clipped by 3 bases and J by 4 bases, with 16 bases between them. This CDR3 is built from 15 residues. The CDR3 sequence is CASSASQEAVYGYTF. CDR3 in DNA: TGTGCCAGCAGCGCCTCACAGGAGGCAGTCTATGGCTACACCTTC.

The J gene is TRBJ1-1, the V gene TRBV6-2 or TRBV6-3; weak D call: TRBD1 (6 bases). V was clipped by 0 bases and J by 6 bases, with 14 bases between them. CDR3 length: 15 amino acids. Germline values: CDR1 MNHEY, CDR2 SVGEGT. The CDR3 DNA sequence: TGTGCCAGCAGTTACTCGAGGGGGGGCTGGGCTGAAGCTTTCTTT. Its translation: CASSYSRGGWAEAFF.

V gene TRBV7-6 combines with J gene TRBJ1-5; 7 nucleotides agree with TRBD1. V was pared by 1 base and J by 1 base, with 1 base of the junction left unmatched. The CDR3 has 15 residues. Germline V gene lookup returns CDR1 SGHVS and CDR2 FNYEAQ. The CDR3 DNA follows: TGTGCCAGCAGCTTAGGCAGGGGGAGCAATCAGCCCCAGCATTTT. Translation gives CASSLGRGSNQPQHF.

The chain couples TRBV29-1 to TRBJ1-4, with 9 bases identical to TRBD1. Germline-derived CDR1 and CDR2 are SQVTM and ANQGSEA. This CDR3 comprises 17 residues. The ends lost 1 base at V and 7 bases at J; junction bases unmatched: 13. The CDR3 spells CSVEAPSGTGSFEKLFF. The CDR3 bases are TGCAGCGTTGAAGCCCCTTCCGGGACAGGGAGCTTTGAAAAACTGTTTTTT.

This sequence joins TRBV28 and TRBJ2-7; 7 bases line up with TRBD1. Per the germline V gene, CDR1 is MDHEN and CDR2 is SYDVKM. This CDR3 comprises 17 residues. Trimming at V came to 6 bases and at J to 0 bases, leaving 14 bases not matched to a gene. The CDR3 spells CASSSPAGTAYSYEQYF. The CDR3, as DNA: TGTGCCAGCAGCTCCCCGGCCGGGACAGCATACTCCTACGAGCAGTACTTC.

The V call is TRBV5-1, the J call TRBJ2-7, with D maybe TRBD2 (6 bases). Germline CDR1 reads SGHRS; CDR2 reads YFSETQ. Trimming pared 3 bases from V and 4 bases from J, leaving 11 bases between. The CDR3 spans 13 residues. DNA for the CDR3: TGCGCCAGCAGCTCTCAGCGGGCGTACGAGCAGTACTTC. Translated, it gives CASSSQRAYEQYF.

The rearrangement links TRBV4-3 to TRBJ2-1, with D possibly matching TRBD2 (6 bases). The CDR3 runs to 14 residues. V was pared by 0 bases and J by 8 bases, with 11 bases between. In germline, CDR1 is LGHNA, CDR2 YSLEER. CDR3 loop: CASSQDSWGDEQFF. The CDR3 bases are TGCGCCAGCAGCCAAGATAGTTGGGGGGATGAGCAGTTCTTC.

V is TRBV29-1 and J is TRBJ2-1; TRBD2 agrees at 11 bases. CDR1 SQVTM and CDR2 ANQGSEA come from the germline V gene. The CDR3 consists of 15 residues. Trimming cost V 7 bases and J 1 base; bases outside gene matches: 6. The CDR3 nucleotides read TGCAGCGCCACCCGACTAGCGGGATCCTACAATGAGCAGTTCTTC. Its protein product is CSATRLAGSYNEQFF.

The chain links TRBV30 to TRBJ2-7, with 12 bases lining up with TRBD2. This CDR3 has 14 amino acids. V lost 3 bases and J lost 1; bases outside the gene matches: 1. Germline V gives CDR1 GTSNPN, CDR2 SVGIG (reference sequence). The chain's CDR3 is CAWRTSGSSYEQYF. Written as DNA, the CDR3 is TGTGCCTGGAGGACTAGCGGGAGTTCCTACGAGCAGTACTTC.

The rearrangement joins TRBV29-1 to TRBJ1-2, with TRBD1 matching over 7 bases. Per germline, CDR1 SQVTM and CDR2 ANQGSEA. V lost 4 bases and J lost 4; bases outside the gene matches: 3. The CDR3 covers 12 residues. The CDR3 DNA is TGCAGCGTTGCCAGGGGGAGCTATGGCTACACCTTC. Its translation: CSVARGSYGYTF.

The V gene is TRBV19, the J gene TRBJ2-7; 9 nucleotides agree with TRBD2. V was clipped by 5 bases and J by 1 base; unmatched bases: 6. Germline V gene data show CDR1 as LNHDA and CDR2 as SQIVND (reference sequence). CDR3 length: 15 amino acids. The CDR3 protein is CASSASSGASYEQYF. CDR3 sequence (DNA): TGTGCCAGTAGTGCGTCTAGCGGGGCTTCCTACGAGCAGTACTTC.

This chain links TRBV6-5 with TRBJ2-7, with TRBD1 identical over 8 bases. Unmatched junction bases numbered 9, after V lost 5 bases and J lost 3 bases. The germline V gene encodes CDR1 MNHEY and CDR2 SVGAGI. There are 15 residues in the CDR3. CDR3 sequence (DNA): TGTGCCAGCAGTAGAACCGGGACAGGTATCTACGAGCAGTACTTC. This gives the protein CASSRTGTGIYEQYF.

This chain connects TRBV4-3 to TRBJ1-5; D not certain. Trimming took off 0 bases at V and 4 bases at J, with 7 bases between the two ends. The CDR3 length is 14 residues. Germline values: CDR1 LGHNA, CDR2 YSLEER. CDR3 sequence reads: CASSQDFGNQPQHF. For the CDR3, the DNA is TGCGCCAGCAGCCAAGATTTCGGGAATCAGCCCCAGCATTTT.

The gene calls are TRBV27 and TRBJ1-1; possibly TRBD1 for D (5 bases). The CDR3 length is 13 residues. Germline values: CDR1 MNHEY, CDR2 SMNVEV (reference sequence). V lost 2 bases to trimming and J lost 5 bases, with 9 bases between them. The CDR3 region is CASSLGRGTEAFF. CDR3 coding DNA: TGTGCCAGCAGTTTAGGGAGGGGAACTGAAGCTTTCTTT.

This rearrangement joins TRBV30 to TRBJ2-7; D possibly corresponds to TRBD2 (5 bases). V was pared by 0 bases and J by 2 bases, with 5 bases between. Germline assignment: CDR1 GTSNPN and CDR2 SVGIG (reference sequence). The CDR3 is 12 residues long. The CDR3 here is CAWSVGTYEQYF. CDR3 nucleotides: TGTGCCTGGAGTGTCGGGACCTACGAGCAGTACTTC.